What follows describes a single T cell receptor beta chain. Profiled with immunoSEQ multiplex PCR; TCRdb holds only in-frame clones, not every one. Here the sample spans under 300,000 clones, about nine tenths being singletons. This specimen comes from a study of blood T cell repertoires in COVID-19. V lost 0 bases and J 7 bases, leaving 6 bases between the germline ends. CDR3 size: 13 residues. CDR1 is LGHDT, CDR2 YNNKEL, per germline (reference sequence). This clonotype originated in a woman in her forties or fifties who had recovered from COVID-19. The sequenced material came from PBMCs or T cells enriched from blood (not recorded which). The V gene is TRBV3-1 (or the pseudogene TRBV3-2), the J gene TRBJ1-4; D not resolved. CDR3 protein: CASSQEGVEKLFF. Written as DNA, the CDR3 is TGTGCCAGCAGCCAAGAGGGCGTTGAAAAACTGTTTTTT.